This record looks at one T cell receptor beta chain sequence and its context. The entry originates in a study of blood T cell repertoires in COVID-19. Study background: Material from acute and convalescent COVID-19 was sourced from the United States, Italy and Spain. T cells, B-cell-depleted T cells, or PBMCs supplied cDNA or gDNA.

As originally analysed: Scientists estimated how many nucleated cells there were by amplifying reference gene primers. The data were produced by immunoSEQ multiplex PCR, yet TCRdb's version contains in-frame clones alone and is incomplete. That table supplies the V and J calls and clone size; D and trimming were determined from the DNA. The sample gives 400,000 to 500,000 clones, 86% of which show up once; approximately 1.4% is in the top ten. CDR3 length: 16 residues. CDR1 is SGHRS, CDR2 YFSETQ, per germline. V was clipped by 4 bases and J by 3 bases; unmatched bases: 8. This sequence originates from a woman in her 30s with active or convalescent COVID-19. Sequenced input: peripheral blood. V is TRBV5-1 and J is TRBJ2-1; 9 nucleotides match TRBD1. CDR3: CASSQAPGQGYNEQFF. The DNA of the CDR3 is TGCGCCAGCAGCCAAGCCCCGGGACAGGGCTACAATGAGCAGTTCTTC.